This record concerns one T cell receptor beta chain sequence. These data are taken from a study of blood T cell repertoires in COVID-19. Study information: PBMCs, B-cell-depleted T cells, or T cells provided the cDNA or gDNA that made up the material.

V lost 3 bases to trimming and J lost 4 bases, with 10 bases between them. In germline, CDR1 is KGHSH, CDR2 LQKENI. The CDR3 extends over 14 amino acids. Libraries were prepared by immunoSEQ multiplex PCR; TCRdb keeps only in-frame clonotypes and omits some of them. The table lists 180,000 or so clones, 80% to 90% of them singletons, with approximately 14% in the top ten. The V and J genes are TRBV18 and TRBJ1-5; D is ambiguous. The sequence derives from a man in his forties or fifties who had recovered from COVID-19. The sample was PBMCs or T cells enriched from blood (not recorded which). The CDR3 DNA reads TGTGCCAGCTCACCTTACAGCAAAAATCAGCCCCAGCATTTT. It is translated as CASSPYSKNQPQHF. Using reference TRBV18 and TRBJ1-5 for the parts outside the CDR3, the full variable domain is NAGVMQNPRHLVRRRGQEARLRCSPMKGHSHVYWYRQLPEEGLKFMVYLQKENIIDESGMPKERFSAEFPKEGPSILRIQQVVRGDSAAYFCASSPYSKNQPQHFGDGTRLSIL.